This T cell receptor beta chain was recorded in a study of beta chain features in type 1 diabetes. Across the whole study: Sorted cell examination encompassed 85 million to 140 million cells across all samples.

The CDR3 consists of 16 residues. J lost 5 bases, V lost 4 bases, and 9 bases had no gene match. Germline values: CDR1 MGHRA, CDR2 YSYEKL. Study conclusions and caveats: A cDNA-based sequencing approach could over-represent cells with high TCR expression. Patients with Type 1 diabetes showed moderately but significantly shorter TCRB CDR3s in all four CD4+ subsets.

Expressed TCRB transcripts were sequenced because the entire RNA isolate underwent reverse transcription. Some clones are missing from TCRdb's copy, which holds only in-frame ones; the method was immunoSEQ multiplex PCR. In the table there are a few hundred thousand clones, roughly 12% of which are singletons. This clone was counted between two and nine times. Antigen unknown. Specimen: naive CD4+ T cells from blood. The receptor's source is a woman aged 18-30 years with type 1 diabetes. The rearrangement uses TRBV4-1 and TRBJ2-1; 9 bases fit TRBD1. For the CDR3, the DNA is TGCGCCAGCAGCCTTAGGGTAGGGACAGGGAACAATGAGCAGTTCTTC. This gives the protein CASSLRVGTGNNEQFF.